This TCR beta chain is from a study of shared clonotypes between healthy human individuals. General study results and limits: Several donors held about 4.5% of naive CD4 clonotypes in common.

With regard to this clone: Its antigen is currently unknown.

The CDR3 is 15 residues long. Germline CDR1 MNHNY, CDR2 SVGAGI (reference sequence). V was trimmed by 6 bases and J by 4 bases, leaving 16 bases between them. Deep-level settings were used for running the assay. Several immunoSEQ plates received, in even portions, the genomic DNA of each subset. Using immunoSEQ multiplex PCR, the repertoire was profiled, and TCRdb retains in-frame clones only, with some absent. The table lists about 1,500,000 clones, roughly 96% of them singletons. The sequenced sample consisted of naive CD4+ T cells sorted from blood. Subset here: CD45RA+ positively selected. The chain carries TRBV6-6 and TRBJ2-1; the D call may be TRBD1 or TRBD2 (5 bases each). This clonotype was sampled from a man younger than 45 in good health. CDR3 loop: CASSPDRRGYNEQFF. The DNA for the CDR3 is TGTGCCAGCAGCCCCGACAGACGAGGGTACAATGAGCAGTTCTTC.